The present T cell receptor (beta chain) was sequenced within a study of CD8 T cells in Susac syndrome. Study as a whole: At blood draw, Susac syndrome patients were therapy-naive, on corticosteroids, or on intravenous immunoglobulin alone. Study-wide points: The CD4+ T cell repertoires of Susac syndrome were found to show no clonal expansion.

Reverse transcription of roughly 0.45 to 1 ug RNA used random hexamers. A multiplex approach, immunoSEQ multiplex PCR, amplified TCR beta CDR3 across 54 Vbeta and 13 Jbeta. MiXCR, applied by TCRdb to the immunoSEQ multiplex PCR reads, yields one record per CDR3 protein. The profile covers some 240,000 distinct CDR3 sequences, with 90% to 96% appearing a single time and 0.1% taken by the ten largest. Trimming cost V 9 bases and J 8 bases, with 16 bases left between them. Per germline, CDR1 LNHNV and CDR2 YYDKDF (reference sequence). CDR3 length: 13 residues. The CD8+ and CD4+ T cells were isolated magnetically using a negative isolation approach, whereas the TEMRA cells were enriched by FACS. A remark on this clonotype: Its target is not known.

The chain has TRBV15 and TRBJ1-4; D perhaps matches TRBD1 (5 bases). The sample was CD4+ T cells from PBMCs. This receptor was taken from a human donor with Susac syndrome. The CDR3: CATGGRVGEKLFF. In DNA, the CDR3 is TGTGCCACTGGCGGCAGGGTGGGCGAAAAACTGTTTTTT.